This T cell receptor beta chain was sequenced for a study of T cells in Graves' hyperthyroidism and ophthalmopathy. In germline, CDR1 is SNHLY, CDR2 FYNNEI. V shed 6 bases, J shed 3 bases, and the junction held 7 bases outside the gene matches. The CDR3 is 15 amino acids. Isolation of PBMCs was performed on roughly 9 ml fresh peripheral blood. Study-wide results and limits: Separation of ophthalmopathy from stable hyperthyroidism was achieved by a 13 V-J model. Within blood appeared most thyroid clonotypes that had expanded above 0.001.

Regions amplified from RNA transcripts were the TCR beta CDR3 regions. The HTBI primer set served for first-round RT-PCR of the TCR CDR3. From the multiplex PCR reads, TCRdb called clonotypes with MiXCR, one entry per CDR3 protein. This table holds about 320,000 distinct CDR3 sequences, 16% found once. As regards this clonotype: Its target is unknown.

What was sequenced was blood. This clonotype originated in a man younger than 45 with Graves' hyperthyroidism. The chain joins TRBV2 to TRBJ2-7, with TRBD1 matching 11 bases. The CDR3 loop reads CASSRGQGAFYEQYF. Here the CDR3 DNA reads TGTGCCAGCAGCCGAGGACAGGGGGCCTTCTACGAGCAGTACTTC. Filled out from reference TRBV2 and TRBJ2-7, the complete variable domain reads EPEVTQTPSHQVTQMGQEVILRCVPISNHLYFYWYRQILGQKVEFLVSFYNNEISEKSEIFDDQFSVERPDGSNFTLKIRSTKLEDSAMYFCASSRGQGAFYEQYFGPGTRLTVT.